This section outlines one T cell receptor (beta chain) sequence together with its context. The primer mix had 60 Vbeta and 13 Jbeta primers. The data were produced by immunoSEQ multiplex PCR, yet TCRdb's version contains in-frame clones alone and is incomplete. The sample records 84,000 or so clones, roughly three quarters being singletons. The germline CDR1 and CDR2 sequences are SGHTA and FQGNSA. The CDR3 covers 13 residues. V lost 0 bases, J lost 9 bases, and 9 bases lay in between. These data come from a study of cytomegalovirus exposure and HLA in healthy donors. The source material was PBMCs. The chain employs TRBV7-2 and TRBJ2-1; D is perhaps TRBD2 (6 bases). This receptor was taken from a man younger than 45 in good health and CMV-seronegative. CDR3 sequence (DNA): TGTGCCAGCAGCTTAGCTAGCGGAGCTGAGCAGTTCTTC. It encodes CASSLASGAEQFF.